The sequence of this T cell receptor beta chain was determined in a study of control samples from healthy donors and cancer patients. Sequenced by immunoSEQ multiplex PCR; TCRdb stores in-frame clones only, minus some. The data show roughly 73,000 clones, approximately 80% seen once. This clone was counted once. From germline, CDR1 is LGHNA and CDR2 YSLEER. The J segment lost 7 bases and the V segment lost 3 bases, leaving 8 bases of the junction unmatched. This CDR3 has 16 amino acids. The chain joins TRBV4-3 to TRBJ2-1, with TRBD1 matching 11 bases. The clonotype originates from a man aged 45-65 years in good health. The sequenced sample was blood. CDR3 coding DNA: TGCGCCAGCAGCCAGTTGCCCGGGACAGGGGGGAATGAGCAGTTCTTC. Amino acid sequence: CASSQLPGTGGNEQFF.